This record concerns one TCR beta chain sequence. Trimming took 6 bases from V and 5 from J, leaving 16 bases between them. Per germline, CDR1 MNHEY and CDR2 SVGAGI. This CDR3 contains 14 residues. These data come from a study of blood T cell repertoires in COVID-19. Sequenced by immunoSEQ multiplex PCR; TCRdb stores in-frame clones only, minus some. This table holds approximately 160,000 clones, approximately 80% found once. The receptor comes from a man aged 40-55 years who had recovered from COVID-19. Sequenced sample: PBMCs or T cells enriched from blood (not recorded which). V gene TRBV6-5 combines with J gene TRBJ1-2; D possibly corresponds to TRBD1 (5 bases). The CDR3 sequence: CASSSGGIPYGYTF. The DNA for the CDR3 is TGTGCCAGCAGCTCGGGGGGGATTCCTTATGGCTACACCTTC.